What follows describes a single T cell receptor beta chain. Its matching antigen is unknown. This entry is derived from a study of CD8+CD57+ T cells in acquired aplastic anemia. Study-wide context: Reads per healthy sample averaged about 10.8 million (CD4+) and under 13 million (CD8+).

Study outcomes and limitations: Patients shared under 30 CD8+ CDR3 sequences with controls. No significant patient-versus-control difference appeared in CD8+ Simpson's diversity.

With 6 bases clipped from V and 5 bases from J, the junction kept 8 bases outside the gene matches. The CDR3 spans 15 residues. For CDR3 and TCR beta VDJ profiling, genomic DNA was the template used. A single record per CDR3 protein comes from TCRdb applying MiXCR to the reads. The sample has about 190,000 distinct CDR3 sequences; about half are singletons. The V and J genes are TRBV12-3 or TRBV12-4 and TRBJ1-3, with TRBD1 matching over 9 bases. Source material: sorted CD4+, CD8+, or CD8+CD57+ T cells (not recorded which) from PBMCs. This TCR came from a human donor in good health, serving as a control. The CDR3 region is CASRRGQGERNTIYF. The CDR3 DNA reads TGTGCCAGCAGACGGGGACAGGGAGAGAGAAACACCATATATTTT.